Listed here are 23 T cell receptor beta chains from one sample, sequenced in a study of cytomegalovirus exposure and HLA in healthy donors (dated by TCRdb to the late 2010s). Preparation of the library involved the immunoSEQ multiplex PCR assay. The multiplex PCR relied on a mix of 60 forward primers for TCR Vbeta segments and 13 reverse primers for TCR Jbeta segments. Entries here come from immuneACCESS through TCRdb and include only in-frame sequences with V and J called. Some clones fail to appear in such tables; in the studies checked, an unresolved V gene covers under half of the shortfall, and the cause of the remainder is unknown. The sample contains roughly 150,000 clones, roughly 80% of them found a single time. The ten largest make up roughly 3% of the sample. Sequencing input: PBMCs. Source of these receptors: a man aged 35 to 55 in good health and CMV-seronegative.

This clone was counted between two and nine times. The chain joins TRBV15 to TRBJ1-6, with unresolved D. The CDR3 covers 13 residues. Germline loops: CDR1 LNHNV, CDR2 YYDKDF (reference sequence). V was shortened by 5 bases and J by 9 bases, with 11 bases between the two germline ends. The CDR3 spells CATSAGVGSPLHF. Here the CDR3 DNA reads TGTGCCACCAGCGCAGGTGTTGGTTCACCCCTCCACTTT.

The genes are TRBV4-1 and TRBJ2-7; D possibly corresponds to TRBD1 (7 bases). The CDR3 is 14 amino acids. The V end lost 4 bases, the J end lost 4 bases, and 14 bases lay between the germline ends. CDR1 is MGHRA and CDR2 is YSYEKL in the germline V gene. The CDR3 sequence is CASSRGTELYEQYF. The DNA for the CDR3 is TGCGCCAGCAGCCGCGGGACAGAACTTTACGAGCAGTACTTC.

CDR3 coding DNA: TGTGCCAGCAGCCTTCGGACAGGGTCCACTGAAGCTTTCTTT. It translates to CASSLRTGSTEAFF. The V and J genes are TRBV7-8 and TRBJ1-1; TRBD1 matches 8 bases. Germline-derived CDR1 and CDR2 are SGHVS and FQNEAQ. V was clipped by 5 bases and J by 4 bases; unmatched bases: 6. This CDR3 is built from 14 residues. Based on the CDR3 plus reference TRBV7-8 and TRBJ1-1, the full variable domain is GAGVSQSPRYKVAKRGQDVALRCDPISGHVSLFWYQQALGQGPEFLTYFQNEAQLDKSGLPSDRFFAERPEGSVSTLKIQRTQQEDSAVYLCASSLRTGSTEAFFGQGTRLTVV.

The rearrangement joins TRBV18 to TRBJ2-2, with 7 positions matching TRBD1. The CDR3 extends over 16 amino acids. The junction had 8 bases not matched to a gene; V was cut back by 0 bases and J by 7 bases. The germline CDR1 and CDR2 sequences are KGHSH and LQKENI. This chain's CDR3 is CASSPPQTGYSGELFF. In nucleotides, the CDR3 is TGTGCCAGCTCACCACCGCAGACAGGGTACAGCGGGGAGCTGTTTTTT.

This chain uses TRBV5-6 with TRBJ2-5; 10 bases fit TRBD1. With 4 bases clipped from V and 0 bases from J, the junction kept 12 bases outside the gene matches. This CDR3 region has 18 residues. Germline CDR1 is SGHDT and CDR2 is YYEEEE. CDR3 sequence: CASSGDRGRVGDQETQYF. CDR3 DNA sequence: TGTGCCAGCAGCGGTGACAGGGGGCGAGTAGGCGACCAAGAGACCCAGTACTTC.

The V call is TRBV5-1, the J call TRBJ2-2, with TRBD1 as a possible D gene (7 bases). Between the trimmed V and J ends, which lost 4 bases and 0 bases, there was a span of 10 bases. The CDR3 has 15 amino acids. The germline gives CDR1 SGHRS, CDR2 YFSETQ. The CDR3 DNA reads as TGCGCCAGCAGCGGGGGGACAGCGAACACCGGGGAGCTGTTTTTT. Translation gives CASSGGTANTGELFF.

The genes are TRBV5-4 and TRBJ2-2, with TRBD2 identical over 11 bases. Trimming took 0 bases from V and 2 from J; bases not matched to a gene: 6. The germline CDR1 and CDR2 sequences are SGHNT and YYREEE (reference sequence). This CDR3 has 18 amino acids. In nucleotides, the CDR3 is TGTGCCAGCAGCTTGGGACTAGCGGGGCTGCCTAACACCGGGGAGCTGTTTTTT. Its protein product is CASSLGLAGLPNTGELFF.

The gene calls are TRBV18 and TRBJ1-2; TRBD1 is a possible D gene (5 bases). The CDR3 is 14 amino acids. Looked up from germline, CDR1 is KGHSH and CDR2 is LQKENI. V gave up 3 bases and J gave up 8 bases, with 16 bases separating them. The CDR3 spells CASSPGRRGVGYTF. For the CDR3, the DNA is TGTGCCAGCTCACCGGGTCGTAGGGGTGTAGGCTACACCTTC.

J is TRBJ2-7 and V is TRBV7-9; D is possibly TRBD1 (6 bases). The CDR3 loop spans 13 amino acids. V lost 5 bases and J lost 2, with 10 bases in between. From germline, CDR1 is SEHNR and CDR2 FQNEAQ (reference sequence). The DNA for the CDR3 is TGTGCCAGCAGCAAACGGGACACCTACGAGCAGTACTTC. Its translation: CASSKRDTYEQYF.

This clone occurred once. The V gene is TRBV28, the J gene TRBJ2-7; 8 positions agree with TRBD1. The CDR3 loop spans 16 amino acids. Germline CDR1 and CDR2: MDHEN and SYDVKM. V shed 0 bases, J shed 5 bases, and the junction held 9 bases outside the gene matches. The chain's CDR3 is CASSLWGGQEGHEQYF. The CDR3 DNA reads TGTGCCAGCAGTTTATGGGGGGGACAGGAGGGCCACGAGCAGTACTTC.

This rearrangement joins TRBV18 to TRBJ1-6, with TRBD1 matching 8 bases. V shed 4 bases and J 5 bases; nucleotides not matched to a gene: 7. CDR1 KGHSH and CDR2 LQKENI come from the germline V gene. This CDR3 is built from 16 residues. The CDR3 spells CASSHGTGLNNSPLHF. The CDR3 region has the DNA TGTGCCAGCTCACACGGGACAGGACTTAATAATTCACCCCTCCACTTT.

This clone was observed once. This chain joins TRBV5-5 and TRBJ2-7, with 14 positions matching TRBD2. V lost 3 bases to trimming and J lost 2 bases; unmatched junction nucleotides: 1. This CDR3 has 15 amino acids. The germline V gene encodes CDR1 SGHKS and CDR2 YYEKEE (reference sequence). CDR3 sequence reads: CASSWGLAGAYEQYF. The CDR3 nucleotides read TGTGCCAGCAGCTGGGGACTAGCGGGAGCCTACGAGCAGTACTTC. The complete variable domain, with remaining parts taken from reference TRBV5-5 and TRBJ2-7, reads DAGVTQSPTHLIKTRGQQVTLRCSPISGHKSVSWYQQVLGQGPQFIFQYYEKEERGRGNFPDRFSARQFPNYSSELNVNALLLGDSALYLCASSWGLAGAYEQYFGPGTRLTVT.

The J gene is TRBJ1-5, the V gene TRBV27; 8 bases fit TRBD1. Germline CDR1 reads MNHEY; CDR2 reads SMNVEV (reference sequence). With V trimmed by 5 bases and J by 2 bases, 2 bases remained unmatched. The CDR3 runs to 14 residues. The CDR3 coding sequence is TGTGCCAGCAGTCCACAGGGGGGCAATCAGCCCCAGCATTTT. Translation: CASSPQGGNQPQHF.

V is TRBV18 and J is TRBJ1-1; D may be TRBD1 (5 bases). The germline V gene encodes CDR1 KGHSH and CDR2 LQKENI. The CDR3 is 13 amino acids. Trimming removed 6 bases from V and 1 base from J, with 9 bases in between. Here the CDR3 reads CASSDSPNTEAFF. The CDR3 DNA reads TGTGCCAGCTCCGACAGCCCGAACACTGAAGCTTTCTTT.

This rearrangement joins TRBV30 to TRBJ1-3; D is unresolved. The CDR3 contains 14 residues. The V and J ends lost 2 bases and 2 bases respectively, with 10 bases between them. CDR1 GTSNPN and CDR2 SVGIG come from the germline V gene (reference sequence). Here the CDR3 reads CAWSPRYPGNTIYF. Here the CDR3 DNA reads TGTGCCTGGAGTCCCAGGTATCCTGGAAACACCATATATTTT. Full variable domain (rest looked up from reference TRBV30 and TRBJ1-3): SQTIHQWPATLVQPVGSPLSLECTVEGTSNPNLYWYRQAAGRGLQLLFYSVGIGQISSEVPQNLSASRPQDRQFILSSKKLLLSDSGFYLCAWSPRYPGNTIYFGEGSWLTVV.

This clone was detected only a few times. The CDR3 DNA is TGTGCCAGCAGTTACGGCGGCAGTGGGAATGAGCAGTTCTTC. Translated: CASSYGGSGNEQFF. The chain uses TRBV27 and TRBJ2-1, with D unclear. There are 14 residues in the CDR3. V was pared by 4 bases and J by 7 bases, with 14 bases between. In germline, CDR1 is MNHEY, CDR2 SMNVEV (reference sequence).

The gene calls are TRBV2 and TRBJ1-4; D might be TRBD1 (6 bases). Germline CDR1 reads SNHLY; CDR2 reads FYNNEI. This CDR3 spans 13 amino acids. V lost 8 bases, J lost 5 bases, and 12 bases lay in between. The CDR3, as DNA: TGTGCCAGCCGGGAAGGGACAAATGAAAAACTGTTTTTT. Residues: CASREGTNEKLFF. Using reference TRBV2 and TRBJ1-4 for the parts outside the CDR3, the full variable domain is EPEVTQTPSHQVTQMGQEVILRCVPISNHLYFYWYRQILGQKVEFLVSFYNNEISEKSEIFDDQFSVERPDGSNFTLKIRSTKLEDSAMYFCASREGTNEKLFFGSGTQLSVL.

V gene TRBV6-5 combines with J gene TRBJ1-4; D might be TRBD1 (5 bases). CDR1 and CDR2 from the germline V gene are MNHEY and SVGAGI. Trimming removed 5 bases at V and 6 bases at J, with 10 bases between. This CDR3 spans 13 amino acids. In nucleotides, the CDR3 is TGTGCCAGCAGTAGGGGAAGCGATGAAAAACTGTTTTTT. Translated, it gives CASSRGSDEKLFF.

The V gene is TRBV28, the J gene TRBJ1-1; 8 nucleotides agree with TRBD1. V gave up 3 bases and J gave up 9 bases; unmatched junction bases: 9. CDR1 and CDR2 from the germline V gene are MDHEN and SYDVKM. This CDR3 region has 14 residues. The CDR3 protein is CASSLPTDRGQAFF. CDR3 nucleotides: TGTGCCAGCAGTTTGCCCACTGACAGGGGTCAAGCTTTCTTT.

This clone was detected a few times. The gene calls are TRBV5-1 and TRBJ1-4; no clear D gene. CDR1 and CDR2 (germline): SGHRS, YFSETQ. The CDR3 sequence is 15 residues long. Trimming stripped 4 bases from V and 0 bases from J, with 10 bases between. The CDR3: CASSRGGATNEKLFF. The CDR3 nucleotides are TGCGCCAGCAGCCGGGGAGGTGCAACTAATGAAAAACTGTTTTTT.

The V gene is TRBV11-2, the J gene TRBJ2-3; TRBD2 matches at 8 bases. V gave up 5 bases and J gave up 0 bases; unmatched junction bases: 7. This CDR3 has 16 amino acids. The germline gives CDR1 SGHAT, CDR2 FQNNGV. The CDR3 region is CASSIRGGPSTDTQYF. The CDR3 DNA reads TGTGCCAGCAGCATCCGCGGGGGGCCTAGCACAGATACGCAGTATTTT.

The chain joins TRBV30 to TRBJ1-5; 8 positions agree with TRBD1. The CDR3 loop spans 18 amino acids. Germline loops: CDR1 GTSNPN, CDR2 SVGIG (reference sequence). The V segment lost 2 bases and the J segment 2 bases; nucleotides outside the gene matches: 14. The CDR3 DNA reads as TGTGCCTGGAGTATCCCCGGGACAGGCCGCGTGGGCAATCAGCCCCAGCATTTT. Residues: CAWSIPGTGRVGNQPQHF.

This sequence joins TRBV4-3 and TRBJ2-3; possible D gene TRBD2, 6 bases. V was trimmed by 2 bases and J by 0 bases, leaving 12 bases between them. The CDR3 runs 16 residues. Germline CDR1 LGHNA, CDR2 YSLEER. CDR3 in amino acids: CASSQNPGRSTDTQYF. The CDR3 DNA is TGCGCCAGCAGCCAAAATCCGGGGAGGAGCACAGATACGCAGTATTTT.